Shown below are 27 T cell receptor beta chains from a single sample sequenced in a study of blood T cell repertoires in COVID-19 (dated by TCRdb to about 2020). The method behind the library was the immunoSEQ multiplex PCR assay. TCRdb stores this immuneACCESS table with in-frame sequences only. Part of the clones is absent; in the studies checked, under half of the shortfall reflects unresolved V genes, and no reason is known for the rest. This sample lists around 260,000 clones; around 87% were detected once. The ten top clones hold 5.2% of the sample. Sequenced material: peripheral blood. These TCRs come from a woman aged 60-75 years with COVID-19, enrolled during active disease.

This chain uses TRBV2 with TRBJ1-5; no clear D. Per the germline V gene, CDR1 is SNHLY and CDR2 is FYNNEI. There are 17 residues in the CDR3. Trimming removed 3 bases from V and 2 bases from J, with 17 bases in between. The CDR3 DNA sequence: TGTGCCAGCAGTGACCTTAGGAGGGAACAAGGCAATCAGCCCCAGCATTTT. Translating gives CASSDLRREQGNQPQHF.

This rearrangement joins TRBV6-5 to TRBJ1-2, with TRBD1 matching over 8 bases. J was trimmed by 3 bases and V by 6 bases; bases with no gene match: 9. The germline CDR1 and CDR2 sequences are MNHEY and SVGAGI. The CDR3 has 15 residues. The CDR3 DNA sequence: TGTGCCAGCAGGCCGGGACAGGTCTCCCACTATGGCTACACCTTC. Residues: CASRPGQVSHYGYTF.

The chain combines TRBV6-2 or TRBV6-3 with TRBJ2-7; a possible D gene is TRBD2 (6 bases). Trimming removed 0 bases at V and 4 bases at J, with 13 bases between. Germline V gene lookup returns CDR1 MNHEY and CDR2 SVGEGT. The CDR3 is 15 residues long. DNA of the CDR3: TGTGCCAGCAGTTACTCGATGGGAGGCCCATACGAGCAGTACTTC. Its translation: CASSYSMGGPYEQYF.

The chain couples TRBV3-1 (or the pseudogene TRBV3-2) to TRBJ2-1; 7 bases align to TRBD1. The trim removed 0 bases at V and 4 bases at J, leaving 3 bases unmatched. Germline lookup yields CDR1 LGHDT and CDR2 YNNKEL (reference sequence). This CDR3 spans 15 amino acids. DNA for the CDR3: TGTGCCAGCAGCCAAGAAGGGGGCATATACAATGAGCAGTTCTTC. Translating it yields CASSQEGGIYNEQFF.

The rearrangement uses TRBV18 and TRBJ1-1; TRBD1 is a possible D gene (5 bases). CDR1 is KGHSH and CDR2 is LQKENI in the germline V gene. The CDR3 is 13 amino acids. V lost 4 bases and J lost 8, with 14 bases in between. The CDR3 region is CASSLDRGTEAFF. CDR3 DNA sequence: TGTGCCAGCTCACTCGACAGAGGAACAGAAGCTTTCTTT.

This CDR3 is CASSEARGNEKLFF. The DNA for the CDR3 is TGTGCCAGCAGTGAAGCCAGGGGAAATGAAAAACTGTTTTTT. The rearrangement joins TRBV6-1 to TRBJ1-4; D possibly corresponds to TRBD1 (6 bases). Trimming took 0 bases from V and 5 from J, leaving 7 bases between them. The CDR3 contains 14 residues. Germline-derived CDR1 and CDR2 are MNHNS and SASEGT.

This rearrangement joins TRBV7-2 to TRBJ2-3; maybe TRBD2 (7 bases). The germline V gene encodes CDR1 SGHTA and CDR2 FQGNSA. V lost 5 bases and J lost 2, with 17 bases in between. This CDR3 spans 16 amino acids. The CDR3, as DNA: TGTGCCAGCAGCCCGGAGGGGGGGGCCTCCACAGATACGCAGTATTTT. The encoded protein is CASSPEGGASTDTQYF.

The rearrangement joins TRBV7-3 to TRBJ2-1, with 7 bases that match TRBD2. Trimming took 4 bases from V and 5 from J; bases not matched to a gene: 11. Germline-derived CDR1 and CDR2 are SGHTA and FQGTGA. CDR3 length equals 16 residues. The CDR3 region has the DNA TGTGCCAGCAGCTCCCAGTTTGCGGGGGAAAACAATGAGCAGTTCTTC. It translates to CASSSQFAGENNEQFF.

The genes are TRBV29-1 and TRBJ2-5; TRBD1 is a possible D gene (6 bases). Germline-derived CDR1 and CDR2 are SQVTM and ANQGSEA. V shed 1 base and J shed 5 bases, with 11 bases lying between them. The CDR3 covers 13 residues. The CDR3 spells CSVEGGDRETQYF. In DNA form, the CDR3 reads TGCAGCGTTGAAGGGGGTGACAGGGAGACCCAGTACTTC.

This chain links TRBV4-2 with TRBJ2-7, with 8 bases fitting TRBD1. The germline V gene has CDR1 LGHNA and CDR2 YNFKEQ. There are 15 residues in the CDR3. Trimming took 1 base from V and 3 from J; bases not matched to a gene: 5. The CDR3 nucleotides are TGTGCCAGCAGCCAAGTCGCTGACAGGGGCTACGAGCAGTACTTC. As protein: CASSQVADRGYEQYF.

V and J are TRBV19 and TRBJ1-2, with a possible D match to TRBD1 (5 bases). Per germline, CDR1 LNHDA and CDR2 SQIVND (reference sequence). The CDR3 runs 15 residues. V was trimmed by 3 bases and J by 1 base, leaving 12 bases between them. The CDR3 DNA follows: TGTGCCAGTAGTATTCGTGGCAGGGATAACTATGGCTACACCTTC. This encodes CASSIRGRDNYGYTF. Full variable domain (outside the CDR3, taken from reference TRBV19 and TRBJ1-2): DGGITQSPKYLFRKEGQNVTLSCEQNLNHDAMYWYRQDPGQGLRLIYYSQIVNDFQKGDIAEGYSVSREKKESFPLTVTSAQKNPTAFYLCASSIRGRDNYGYTFGSGTRLTVV.

The chain joins TRBV15 to TRBJ1-5; 7 bases align to TRBD1. The germline V gene has CDR1 LNHNV and CDR2 YYDKDF (reference sequence). The CDR3 consists of 14 residues. V gave up 8 bases and J gave up 1 base; unmatched junction bases: 5. The CDR3 here is CATSDRLSNQPQHF. The CDR3 DNA reads as TGTGCCACCTCGGACAGGTTGAGCAATCAGCCCCAGCATTTT.

In its sample, this clone was seen many times. The chain uses TRBV7-9 and TRBJ1-4; maybe TRBD1 (5 bases). CDR1 and CDR2 from the germline V gene are SEHNR and FQNEAQ (reference sequence). Trimming removed 1 base from V and 5 bases from J, with 11 bases in between. CDR3 length: 15 residues. Here the CDR3 reads CASSLGAGPNEKLFF. The CDR3 nucleotides are TGTGCCAGCAGCTTAGGGGCGGGGCCAAATGAAAAACTGTTTTTT.

The rearrangement joins TRBV20-1 to TRBJ2-2, with D maybe TRBD1 (6 bases). The CDR3 is 11 amino acids. The V end lost 8 bases, the J end lost 5 bases, and 9 bases lay between the germline ends. CDR1 DFQATT and CDR2 SNEGSKA come from the germline V gene (reference sequence). The CDR3 here is CSIRGTGELFF. The CDR3 DNA is TGCAGTATCAGGGGAACCGGGGAGCTGTTTTTT.

The rearrangement joins TRBV5-1 to TRBJ2-7, with TRBD1 matching 7 bases. The CDR3 sequence is 16 residues long. The germline gives CDR1 SGHRS, CDR2 YFSETQ. The V and J ends lost 0 bases and 0 bases, in that order; junction bases with no gene match: 6. The CDR3 protein is CASSLEGTDFSYEQYF. CDR3 sequence (DNA): TGCGCCAGCAGCTTGGAGGGGACAGACTTCTCCTACGAGCAGTACTTC. The variable domain in full, with the rest retrieved from reference TRBV5-1 and TRBJ2-7, is KAGVTQTPRYLIKTRGQQVTLSCSPISGHRSVSWYQQTPGQGLQFLFEYFSETQRNKGNFPGRFSGRQFSNSRSEMNVSTLELGDSALYLCASSLEGTDFSYEQYFGPGTRLTVT.

The chain is built from TRBV30 and TRBJ1-3; possibly TRBD1 for D (6 bases). Germline V gene sequence: CDR1 GTSNPN, CDR2 SVGIG (reference sequence). The V end lost 2 bases, the J end lost 4 bases, and 9 bases lay between the germline ends. The CDR3 is 13 amino acids. Here the CDR3 reads CAWSPGTGNTIYF. CDR3 DNA: TGTGCCTGGAGTCCCGGGACAGGAAACACCATATATTTT.

The chain couples TRBV3-1 (or the pseudogene TRBV3-2) to TRBJ2-1, with D possibly TRBD2 on 5 matching bases. Trimming removed 1 base at V and 9 bases at J, with 13 bases between. Germline CDR1 reads LGHDT; CDR2 reads YNNKEL (reference sequence). The CDR3 runs 14 residues. CDR3 nucleotides: TGTGCCAGCAGCCAAGTGGCCTTTGGGAGTGAGCAGTTCTTC. As protein: CASSQVAFGSEQFF.

This clone came up a few times. This sequence joins TRBV20-1 and TRBJ1-5; D unresolved. This CDR3 has 13 amino acids. Germline-derived CDR1 and CDR2 are DFQATT and SNEGSKA (reference sequence). The V end lost 3 bases, the J end lost 4 bases, and 10 bases lay between the germline ends. CDR3 in DNA: TGCAGTGCTAGTGAGTCGGGTAATCAGCCCCAGCATTTT. Protein sequence: CSASESGNQPQHF.

The CDR3 loop reads CASLRGGEGNEQFF. As DNA, the CDR3 is TGTGCCAGCCTGCGGGGGGGTGAGGGGAATGAGCAGTTCTTC. V usage is TRBV28 and J usage is TRBJ2-1; 9 positions match TRBD2. Per the germline V gene, CDR1 is MDHEN and CDR2 is SYDVKM. The V gene end was trimmed by 8 bases and the J gene end by 7 bases; junction bases not matched to a gene: 9. The CDR3 is 14 residues long.

The gene calls are TRBV18 and TRBJ1-2; D gene ambiguous. V dropped 3 bases and J dropped 4 bases, with 9 bases sitting between them. The CDR3 runs 13 residues. In germline, CDR1 is KGHSH, CDR2 LQKENI. CDR3 residues: CASSPDKLYGYTF. The CDR3 DNA is TGTGCCAGCTCACCTGACAAGCTCTATGGCTACACCTTC. Together with reference TRBV18 and TRBJ1-2, the CDR3 gives the full variable domain: NAGVMQNPRHLVRRRGQEARLRCSPMKGHSHVYWYRQLPEEGLKFMVYLQKENIIDESGMPKERFSAEFPKEGPSILRIQQVVRGDSAAYFCASSPDKLYGYTFGSGTRLTVV.

The gene calls are TRBV18 and TRBJ2-1, with 14 bases fitting TRBD2. The J segment lost 5 bases and the V segment lost 6 bases, leaving 6 bases of the junction unmatched. Per the germline V gene, CDR1 is KGHSH and CDR2 is LQKENI. The CDR3 has 16 amino acids. CDR3 DNA: TGTGCCAGCTCCGGGACTAGCGGGAGATTGGACAATGAGCAGTTCTTC. Protein: CASSGTSGRLDNEQFF.

The rearrangement joins TRBV24-1 to TRBJ2-1, with 7 bases fitting TRBD2. In germline, CDR1 is KGHDR, CDR2 SFDVKD. V shed 4 bases, J shed 8 bases, and the junction held 10 bases outside the gene matches. The CDR3 sequence is 15 residues long. CDR3 amino acids: CATSDPAGLGDEQFF. The CDR3, as DNA: TGTGCCACCAGTGACCCAGCGGGACTCGGGGATGAGCAGTTCTTC.

This chain connects TRBV7-6 to TRBJ2-7; a possible D gene is TRBD2 (5 bases). The CDR3 is 16 amino acids. V was shortened by 6 bases and J by 0 bases, with 18 bases between the two germline ends. The germline V gene encodes CDR1 SGHVS and CDR2 FNYEAQ. CDR3 sequence (DNA): TGTGCCAGCAGTTTTGAACCTTTGGGGAGCTCCTACGAGCAGTACTTC. Its protein is CASSFEPLGSSYEQYF. Variable domain in full (rest from reference TRBV7-6 and TRBJ2-7): GAGVSQSPRYKVTKRGQDVALRCDPISGHVSLYWYRQALGQGPEFLTYFNYEAQQDKSGLPNDRFSAERPEGSISTLTIQRTEQRDSAMYRCASSFEPLGSSYEQYFGPGTRLTVT.

The chain is built from TRBV21-1 and TRBJ1-2; the table's TRBD1 call for D was not verified on the DNA. TRBV21-1 is annotated as a pseudogene. This CDR3 has 16 amino acids. CDR3 residues: CASSKVCPGQGDGYTF. The CDR3 nucleotides read TGTGCCAGCAGCAAAGTCTGTCCGGGACAGGGCGATGGCTACACCTTC.

This CDR3 reads CASSFLGLRADTQYF. CDR3 DNA sequence: TGTGCCAGCAGTTTTTTGGGTCTGAGGGCAGATACGCAGTATTTT. The chain uses TRBV27 and TRBJ2-3; D is perhaps TRBD2 (5 bases). Trimming pared 3 bases from V and 4 bases from J, leaving 14 bases between. This CDR3 has 15 residues. The germline V gene has CDR1 MNHEY and CDR2 SMNVEV (reference sequence).

The J gene is TRBJ2-2, the V gene TRBV30; D is possibly TRBD1 (5 bases). Per the germline V gene, CDR1 is GTSNPN and CDR2 is SVGIG (reference sequence). With 3 bases removed from V and 3 bases from J, the gap between germline ends came to 8 bases. The CDR3 totals 13 residues. The CDR3 loop is CAWRGDYTGELFF. Here the CDR3 DNA reads TGTGCCTGGAGAGGGGATTACACCGGGGAGCTGTTTTTT.

The chain links TRBV28 to TRBJ1-4, with D unclear. Germline lookup yields CDR1 MDHEN and CDR2 SYDVKM. There are 14 residues in the CDR3. The V and J ends lost 5 bases and 11 bases respectively, with 18 bases between them. CDR3 in amino acids: CASSPQSRPGKLFF. CDR3 sequence (DNA): TGTGCCAGCAGTCCCCAGTCAAGGCCCGGGAAACTGTTTTTT.